This entry concerns a single T cell receptor beta chain. Its antigen is undetermined. The record originates from a study of T cells after yellow fever vaccination. Study summary: SMART-Seq v4 Ultra Low Input prepared libraries from low-cell fractions.

CDR3 length: 13 residues. Germline V CDR1 and CDR2: GTSNPN, SVGIG (reference sequence). V dropped 1 base and J dropped 9; count of bases not matched to a gene: 9. As TCR cDNA was made by 5'RACE template switching, a universal primer site and UMIs were added. From the 5' RACE reads, TCRdb called clonotypes with MiXCR, one entry per CDR3 protein. Of 600,000 to 750,000 distinct CDR3 sequences in the sample, 10% to 15% are singletons; the top ten hold about 15%. Regarding the study as a whole: Post-booster samples contained most primary-vaccination clones (approximately 96% CD4, around 90% CD8).

This TCR came from a man younger than 45 who received the YFV17D yellow fever vaccine. The input for sequencing was PBMCs, taken on the day of the yellow fever booster vaccination. The rearrangement links TRBV30 to TRBJ2-7; 7 nucleotides match TRBD1. The CDR3 bases are TGTGCCTGGAGTGGGGGACAGATTTTTGTGCAGTACTTC. It codes for CAWSGGQIFVQYF.